This TCR beta chain is drawn from a study of blood T cell repertoires in COVID-19. Across the study: Material from acute and convalescent COVID-19 was sourced from the United States, Italy and Spain. In each case, the material was cDNA or gDNA derived from T cells, B-cell-depleted T cells, or PBMCs.

In the source study's methods: Using reference gene primer amplification, nucleated cell counts were estimated. Produced via immunoSEQ multiplex PCR; TCRdb's table is partial and in-frame only. Clone size and V and J calls were adopted from that table, with D and trimming inferred from the DNA. The table includes 300,000 to 450,000 clones, roughly 90% detected once. The Seattle patients joined while their infection was active and were tracked longitudinally afterward. The length of the CDR3 is 15 residues. The V end lost 1 base, the J end lost 5 bases, and 14 bases lay between the germline ends. Germline V gene data show CDR1 as LGHDT and CDR2 as YNNKEL (reference sequence).

Sequenced input: peripheral blood. The chain uses TRBV3-1 (or the pseudogene TRBV3-2) and TRBJ2-5; a weak D match, TRBD2 (5 bases). The TCR originated in a woman in her sixties with COVID-19, enrolled during active disease. As DNA, the CDR3 is TGTGCCAGCAGCCAAGGATTCAGTCCGGGGGAGACCCAGTACTTC. It yields the protein CASSQGFSPGETQYF.